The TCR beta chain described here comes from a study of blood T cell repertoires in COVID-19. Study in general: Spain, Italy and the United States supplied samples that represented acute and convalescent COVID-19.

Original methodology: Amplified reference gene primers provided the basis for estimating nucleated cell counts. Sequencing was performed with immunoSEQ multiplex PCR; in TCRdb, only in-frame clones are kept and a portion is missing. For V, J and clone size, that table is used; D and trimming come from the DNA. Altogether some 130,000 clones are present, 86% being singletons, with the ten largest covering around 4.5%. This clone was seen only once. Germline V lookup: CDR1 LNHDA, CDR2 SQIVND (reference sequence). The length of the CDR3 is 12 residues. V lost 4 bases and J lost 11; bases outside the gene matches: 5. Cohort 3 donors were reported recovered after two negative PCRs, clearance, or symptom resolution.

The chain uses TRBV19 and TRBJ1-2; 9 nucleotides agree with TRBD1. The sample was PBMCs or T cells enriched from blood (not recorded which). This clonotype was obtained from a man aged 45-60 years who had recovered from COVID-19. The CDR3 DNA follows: TGTGCCAGTAGTACCCGACAGGGGGATTACACCTTC. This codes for CASSTRQGDYTF.